This note documents a single TCR beta chain sequence. It has no known antigen specificity. No clone much larger than this one lies a single base away; base qualities are absent. This entry comes from a study of OX40 agonist ivuxolimab in advanced cancers. Regarding the research as a whole: The costimulatory receptor OX40 (CD134) was targeted by ivuxolimab, a fully human IgG2 agonistic monoclonal antibody. The paper covers the monotherapy dose-escalation part of the phase I ivuxolimab trial, which included N of about 51 patients. A male proportion of approximately 83% and a mean age of approximately 58 years, ranging from roughly 23 to 90, were recorded for the dose-escalation cohort. Partial responses were achieved by three dose-escalation patients, of whom one had hepatocellular carcinoma and two had cutaneous melanoma. Intravenous ivuxolimab was administered to patients every 2 weeks at six dose levels: 0.01, 0.1, 0.3, 1.5, 3 and 10 mg/kg. Among the 52 dose-escalation patients, around 19 had hepatocellular carcinoma, roughly 15 melanoma, 9 renal cell carcinoma and 9 head and neck cancer. Peripheral TCRbeta sequencing was intended to test whether TCR sequence diversity was altered and clonal T-cell expansion was caused by ivuxolimab. Patients were allowed to have had prior anti-PD-1, anti-PD-L1 or anti-CTLA-4 therapy, and 40% of the dose-escalation patients had been treated with checkpoint inhibitors. Beyond this particular receptor, the publication reports: In the 0.1-3.0 mg/kg groups, partial responders were among the patients with the lowest normalized peripheral clonal expansion, particularly in CD8+ T cells. Low levels of normalized T-cell clonal expansion were also shown by some nonresponding patients. After ivuxolimab, expanded clones were on average more numerous among CD8+ T cells than among CD4+ T cells. Clonal expansion of both CD4+ and CD8+ blood T cells was observed from baseline to week 6 at doses 0.1 to 3.0 mg/kg. The antigen specificity of the clonally expanded peripheral T cells was not determined.

Patients with autoimmune disease history or receiving systemic immunosuppression were excluded from the trial. Peripheral blood for TCR sequencing was collected from all dose cohorts at baseline, on cycle 4 day 1, and on cycle 7 day 1. The samples were taken from a phase I, first-in-human, multicenter, open-label dose-escalation trial of ivuxolimab. Adults with locally advanced or metastatic melanoma, renal cell carcinoma, hepatocellular carcinoma or head and neck squamous cell carcinoma were enrolled in the trial. Before TCR sequencing, CD4+ and CD8+ T cells were separately sorted from peripheral blood. Genomic DNA was isolated from the sorted cells so that the TCRbeta CDR3 region could be sequenced. The immunoSEQ Assay was used to sequence the TCRbeta CDR3 regions. TCRdb took over this immuneACCESS table, retaining in-frame rearrangements with V and J assigned. Such tables are incomplete; in checked studies, under half of the missing clones stem from an unresolved V gene, and the remainder is unexplained. The sample data list 70,000 to 95,000 clones, and roughly 88% of these were observed just once. About 4% of the sample is taken by the ten largest.

V is trimmed back by 6 bases and J by 6 bases, and the junction contains 9 bases that no gene match accounts for. CDR1 and CDR2 are read off the germline V gene (reference sequence) as MNHEY and SMNVEV. The CDR3 contains 16 residues, cysteine and phenylalanine counted. The read is trimmed to its CDR3 DNA, 48 bases read in frame from base 1. The sequencing used CD4+ or CD8+ T cells sorted from blood, collected in a trial of the OX40 agonist ivuxolimab. The sequence is built from TRBV27 and TRBJ2-1, with 12 junctional bases fitting TRBD1. This sequence originates from an adult with an advanced solid tumor such as melanoma, head and neck, liver or kidney cancer. The CDR3 sequence is CASSGTGTGGFNEQFF. The DNA is as follows: TGTGCCAGCAGCGGGACCGGGACAGGGGGCTTCAATGAGCAGTTCTTC.